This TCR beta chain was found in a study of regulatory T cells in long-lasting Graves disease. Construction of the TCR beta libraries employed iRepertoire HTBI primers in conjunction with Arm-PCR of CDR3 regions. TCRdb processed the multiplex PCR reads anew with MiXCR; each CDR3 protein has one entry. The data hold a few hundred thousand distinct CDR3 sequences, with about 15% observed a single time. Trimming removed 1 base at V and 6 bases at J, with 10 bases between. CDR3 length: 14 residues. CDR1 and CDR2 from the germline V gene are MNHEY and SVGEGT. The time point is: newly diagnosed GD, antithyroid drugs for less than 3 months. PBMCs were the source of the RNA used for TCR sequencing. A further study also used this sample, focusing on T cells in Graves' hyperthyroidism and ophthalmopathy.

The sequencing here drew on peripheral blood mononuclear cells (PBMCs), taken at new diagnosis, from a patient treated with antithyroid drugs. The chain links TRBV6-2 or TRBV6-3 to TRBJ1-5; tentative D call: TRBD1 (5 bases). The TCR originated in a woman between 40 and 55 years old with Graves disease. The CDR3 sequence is CASSYYQGVQPQHF. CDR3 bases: TGTGCCAGCAGTTACTACCAGGGAGTTCAGCCCCAGCATTTT.